Presented here are 4 T cell receptor beta chains from one specimen sequenced in a study of blood T cell repertoires in COVID-19. Libraries were prepared by immunoSEQ multiplex PCR; TCRdb keeps only in-frame clonotypes and omits some of them. The sample lists over 150,000 clones, roughly 87% seen once, with over 7% in the top ten. Source material: PBMCs or T cells enriched from blood (not recorded which). Receptors originate from a woman in her forties or fifties who had recovered from COVID-19.

The chain uses TRBV18 and TRBJ2-5; D is possibly TRBD1 (5 bases). V was clipped by 5 bases and J by 2 bases, with 9 bases between them. CDR1 and CDR2 (germline): KGHSH, LQKENI. CDR3 size: 13 residues. The CDR3 DNA reads TGTGCCAGCTCAGTAGGGGTACAAGAGACCCAGTACTTC. This translates into CASSVGVQETQYF.

V gene TRBV7-2 combines with J gene TRBJ1-5, with unresolved D. V was clipped by 0 bases and J by 5 bases, with 8 bases between them. Germline V gene lookup returns CDR1 SGHTA and CDR2 FQGNSA. The CDR3 is 14 residues long. The CDR3 loop is CASSLALRDQPQHF. CDR3 coding DNA: TGTGCCAGCAGCTTAGCTTTGCGTGATCAGCCCCAGCATTTT.

This clone was observed a single time. This sequence joins TRBV19 and TRBJ2-1; 7 nucleotides align to TRBD1. Germline loops: CDR1 LNHDA, CDR2 SQIVND (reference sequence). V lost 2 bases, J lost 3 bases, and 13 bases stayed unmatched. CDR3 length: 18 residues. CDR3 coding DNA: TGTGCCAGTAGTATAAGTCAGGGGGTCAACTTCAACTACAATGAGCAGTTCTTC. This translates into CASSISQGVNFNYNEQFF.

This rearrangement joins TRBV27 to TRBJ2-1; tentative D call: TRBD1 (5 bases). Between the trimmed V and J ends, which lost 0 bases and 4 bases, there was a span of 7 bases. Germline CDR1 and CDR2: MNHEY and SMNVEV (reference sequence). The CDR3 has 14 residues. As DNA, the CDR3 is TGTGCCAGCAGTTTATCGGGGCCATACAATGAGCAGTTCTTC. It yields the protein CASSLSGPYNEQFF.